Following are 27 T cell receptor beta chains from one sample sequenced in a study of blood T cell repertoires in COVID-19. Sequenced by immunoSEQ multiplex PCR; TCRdb stores in-frame clones only, minus some. The sample carries a few hundred thousand clones, around 83% recorded once. The sample consisted of PBMCs or T cells enriched from blood (not recorded which). All receptors derive from a woman in her forties who had recovered from COVID-19.

Comment on this clone: At one end, the junction sequence differs from germline, possibly due to a read error. The chain has TRBV15 and TRBJ2-3; the match to TRBD2 covers 9 bases. Looked up from germline, CDR1 is LNHNV and CDR2 is YYDKDF (reference sequence). This CDR3 contains 16 residues. For the CDR3, the DNA is TGTGCCACCAGTAGAGCGGGAGGCCCCAACACAGATACGCAGTATTTT. Protein: CATSRAGGPNTDTQYF.

The V and J genes are TRBV28 and TRBJ2-2; D may be TRBD1 (5 bases). Trimming left V 6 bases short and J 1 base short, with 9 bases between. The CDR3 runs 14 residues. Germline CDR1 is MDHEN and CDR2 is SYDVKM. The CDR3 sequence is CASRTARNTGELFF. CDR3 nucleotide sequence: TGTGCCAGCAGGACAGCGAGGAACACCGGGGAGCTGTTTTTT.

This chain connects TRBV30 to TRBJ1-5, with 8 bases aligning to TRBD1. Germline trimming cut 6 bases from V and 7 bases from J; bases unmatched to any gene: 8. Germline V gives CDR1 GTSNPN, CDR2 SVGIG (reference sequence). This CDR3 has 13 amino acids. CDR3 amino acids: CACSTGGSQPQHF. The CDR3 DNA is TGTGCCTGTTCAACAGGGGGGAGCCAGCCCCAGCATTTT.

V and J are TRBV30 and TRBJ1-2; TRBD1 is a possible D gene (5 bases). CDR1 and CDR2 from the germline V gene are GTSNPN and SVGIG (reference sequence). V lost 4 bases and J 4 bases, leaving 16 bases between the germline ends. CDR3 length equals 14 residues. CDR3 amino acids: CAWTNSPGGYGYTF. The DNA of the CDR3 is TGTGCCTGGACTAACTCTCCGGGGGGCTATGGCTACACCTTC.

This clone was detected only a few times. This sequence joins TRBV11-2 and TRBJ1-4, with D perhaps matching TRBD1 (6 bases). The CDR3 spans 16 residues. Germline loops: CDR1 SGHAT, CDR2 FQNNGV. V lost 3 bases, J lost 8 bases, and 19 bases lay in between. Written as DNA, the CDR3 is TGTGCCAGCAGCTTCGGTATTGGGGGCATGGGGGAAAAACTGTTTTTT. Its translation: CASSFGIGGMGEKLFF.

The genes are TRBV9 and TRBJ1-5, with D tentatively TRBD1 (5 bases). The CDR3 is made up of 14 amino acids. V was pared by 7 bases and J by 4 bases, with 15 bases between. Germline V gives CDR1 SGDLS, CDR2 YYNGEE. CDR3 region: CASGTDSGNQPQHF. DNA of the CDR3: TGTGCCAGCGGGACCGACAGCGGGAATCAGCCCCAGCATTTT.

The chain uses TRBV6-2 or TRBV6-3 and TRBJ1-3; D remains unclear. Germline V gene sequence: CDR1 MNHEY, CDR2 SVGEGT. Trimming took 0 bases from V and 0 from J, leaving 6 bases between them. This CDR3 region has 15 residues. The CDR3 region is CASSYSSLSGNTIYF. The CDR3 nucleotides read TGTGCCAGCAGTTACTCGAGCCTCTCTGGAAACACCATATATTTT.

V is TRBV18 and J is TRBJ2-7; tentatively, D is TRBD1 (5 bases). The CDR3 runs to 16 residues. The V end lost 0 bases, the J end lost 3 bases, and 15 bases lay between the germline ends. Germline V gene data show CDR1 as KGHSH and CDR2 as LQKENI. The CDR3 spells CASSPPRGTGRYEQYF. DNA of the CDR3: TGTGCCAGCTCACCACCGAGAGGAACAGGTCGCTACGAGCAGTACTTC.

This chain connects TRBV24-1 to TRBJ2-2, with a tentative D call TRBD2 (5 bases). V dropped 3 bases and J dropped 0 bases, with 16 bases sitting between them. The CDR3 is 18 residues long. In germline, CDR1 is KGHDR, CDR2 SFDVKD. Here the CDR3 DNA reads TGTGCCACCAGTGATCCGGGAAAACCCTCCGCGAACACCGGGGAGCTGTTTTTT. Amino acids: CATSDPGKPSANTGELFF.

This clone was recorded once. This chain uses TRBV9 with TRBJ2-3; weak D call: TRBD1 (5 bases). The germline V gene has CDR1 SGDLS and CDR2 YYNGEE. The CDR3 loop spans 15 amino acids. Trimming took off 3 bases at V and 2 bases at J, with 13 bases between the two ends. The CDR3 is CASSGSDTYTDTQYF. The CDR3 region has the DNA TGTGCCAGCAGCGGCTCGGACACCTACACAGATACGCAGTATTTT.

This clone was recorded once. V is TRBV10-3 and J is TRBJ1-5; D is uncertain. The CDR3 is 15 residues long. V lost 5 bases, J lost 0 bases, and 11 bases lay in between. Germline CDR1 is ENHRY and CDR2 is SYGVKD. CDR3 in DNA: TGTGCCATCAGTCCGGGAGACTATAGCAATCAGCCCCAGCATTTT. Protein: CAISPGDYSNQPQHF.

The chain combines TRBV7-9 with TRBJ2-7; 7 nucleotides line up with TRBD2. V lost 10 bases and J lost 7; bases outside the gene matches: 16. CDR1 and CDR2 (germline): SEHNR, FQNEAQ (reference sequence). This CDR3 comprises 14 residues. The CDR3, as DNA: TGTGCCATCCGCGGGAGCTGGCCTGATTGGGAGCAGTACTTC. This sequence encodes CAIRGSWPDWEQYF.

The gene calls are TRBV7-2 and TRBJ2-2, with 11 bases lining up with TRBD2. Looked up from germline, CDR1 is SGHTA and CDR2 is FQGNSA. J was trimmed by 5 bases and V by 2 bases; bases with no gene match: 7. The CDR3 consists of 17 residues. The DNA for the CDR3 is TGTGCCAGCAGCTTACTCTCCTTAGCGGGAGGGACCGGGGAGCTGTTTTTT. It codes for CASSLLSLAGGTGELFF. The full variable domain, completed using reference TRBV7-2 and TRBJ2-2, is GAGVSQSPSNKVTEKGKDVELRCDPISGHTALYWYRQSLGQGLEFLIYFQGNSAPDKSGLPSDRFSAERTGGSVSTLTIQRTQQEDSAVYLCASSLLSLAGGTGELFFGEGSRLTVL.

This chain connects TRBV4-2 to TRBJ2-1, with TRBD2 identical over 11 bases. CDR3 length: 18 residues. Germline CDR1 is LGHNA and CDR2 is YNFKEQ. V shed 1 base and J 10 bases; nucleotides not matched to a gene: 15. The CDR3 DNA follows: TGTGCCAGCAGCCAAGTCTCTAGCGGGAGGCCCCGGCCCCAAGAGCAGTTCTTC. Translation: CASSQVSSGRPRPQEQFF.

This clone has a handful of counts. The rearrangement uses TRBV3-1 (or the pseudogene TRBV3-2) and TRBJ2-7, with 7 bases aligning to TRBD2. The germline V gene encodes CDR1 LGHDT and CDR2 YNNKEL (reference sequence). The CDR3 runs 13 residues. After removal of 4 bases from V and 6 bases from J, the junction contained 6 bases not matched to a gene. As DNA, the CDR3 is TGTGCCAGCAGCCTCCTAGCTAGCGGCGAGCAGTACTTC. This encodes CASSLLASGEQYF.

V is TRBV5-1 and J is TRBJ2-3; 11 bases are shared with TRBD1. The CDR3 spans 14 residues. V lost 8 bases to trimming and J lost 4 bases; unmatched junction nucleotides: 6. CDR1 SGHRS and CDR2 YFSETQ come from the germline V gene. CDR3 sequence reads: CASTGTGGPDTQYF. For the CDR3, the DNA is TGCGCCAGTACCGGGACAGGGGGTCCAGATACGCAGTATTTT.

This clone was recorded many times. The CDR3 DNA reads TGTGCCAGCTCACCTCCGGGTGGTTTTGGCACTGAAGCTTTCTTT. Amino acids: CASSPPGGFGTEAFF. This chain links TRBV18 with TRBJ1-1; D not resolved. The CDR3 contains 15 residues. V lost 3 bases and J 4 bases, leaving 15 bases between the germline ends. Germline V gene data show CDR1 as KGHSH and CDR2 as LQKENI.

This clone came up a few times. The V and J genes are TRBV4-3 and TRBJ2-5, with 7 bases matching TRBD1. V trimming: 2 bases; J trimming: 5 bases; junction bases outside the gene matches: 5. The CDR3 length is 14 residues. In germline, CDR1 is LGHNA, CDR2 YSLEER. As DNA, the CDR3 is TGCGCCAGCAGCCAATGGACAGGTGGGGAGACCCAGTACTTC. Translating gives CASSQWTGGETQYF.

The chain employs TRBV12-5 and TRBJ2-2, with 13 bases matching TRBD2. V was pared by 1 base and J by 2 bases, with 4 bases of the junction left unmatched. The CDR3 spans 18 residues. Germline V CDR1 and CDR2: LGHNT, FRNRAP. DNA for the CDR3: TGTGCTAGTGGTTTGGATTTGGGACTAGCGGGAAACACCGGGGAGCTGTTTTTT. This translates into CASGLDLGLAGNTGELFF.

This clone was found once. This chain links TRBV3-1 (or the pseudogene TRBV3-2) with TRBJ2-1, with 10 bases matching TRBD2. The CDR3 runs to 16 residues. Germline V gives CDR1 LGHDT, CDR2 YNNKEL (reference sequence). Losses at the gene ends were 4 bases for V and 6 bases for J; bases not matched to a gene: 9. Written as DNA, the CDR3 is TGTGCCAGCAGCCGCCCTGGGATAGCGGGAGGCAATGAGCAGTTCTTC. Encoded protein: CASSRPGIAGGNEQFF.

V and J are TRBV14 and TRBJ1-1; no clear D. The V end was cut by 2 bases, the J end by 4 bases, with 17 bases between. The CDR3 length is 16 residues. The germline V gene encodes CDR1 SGHDN and CDR2 FVKESK. The CDR3 DNA reads TGTGCCAGCAGCCAATTAGGAGGTGCTGAGGCCACTGAAGCTTTCTTT. Translation: CASSQLGGAEATEAFF.

This clone came up once. The chain joins TRBV2 to TRBJ2-7, with 8 bases that match TRBD2. V trimming: 6 bases; J trimming: 0 bases; junction bases outside the gene matches: 4. The CDR3 is 14 amino acids. Germline V gives CDR1 SNHLY, CDR2 FYNNEI. CDR3 nucleotide sequence: TGTGCCAGCAGATCAGCGGGAGTCTCCTACGAGCAGTACGTC. Translated: CASRSAGVSYEQYV.

The chain employs TRBV5-1 and TRBJ2-5, with D unresolved. V lost 3 bases and J lost 5, with 11 bases in between. The CDR3 sequence is 13 residues long. Germline values: CDR1 SGHRS, CDR2 YFSETQ. CDR3: CASSSGWPETQYF. CDR3 DNA sequence: TGCGCCAGCAGCTCAGGCTGGCCGGAGACCCAGTACTTC.

The CDR3 nucleotides read TGTGCCAGCAGCTTAGACAGGGTAGCAGATACGCAGTATTTT. Protein sequence: CASSLDRVADTQYF. The rearrangement joins TRBV11-2 to TRBJ2-3; perhaps TRBD1 as D (5 bases). Germline V gene sequence: CDR1 SGHAT, CDR2 FQNNGV. V lost 0 bases, J lost 4 bases, and 8 bases lay in between. This CDR3 spans 14 amino acids.

This clone was detected once. The chain has TRBV5-8 and TRBJ1-1; 7 bases agree with TRBD1. Germline-derived CDR1 and CDR2 are SGHTS and YDEGEE. The junction had 11 bases not matched to a gene; V was cut back by 4 bases and J by 5 bases. CDR3 length: 15 amino acids. The CDR3 coding sequence is TGTGCCAGCAGCGTACAGGGGACTAGTTGGACTGAAGCTTTCTTT. Amino acid sequence: CASSVQGTSWTEAFF.

V gene TRBV18 combines with J gene TRBJ2-7; TRBD2 aligns across 11 bases. Germline assignment: CDR1 KGHSH and CDR2 LQKENI. This CDR3 is built from 16 residues. The J segment lost 6 bases and the V segment lost 1 base, leaving 8 bases of the junction unmatched. CDR3 protein: CASSPRLAGGKSEQYV. As DNA, the CDR3 is TGTGCCAGCTCACCACGCCTAGCGGGAGGTAAGAGCGAGCAGTACGTC.

The V and J genes are TRBV28 and TRBJ2-7; 9 bases fit TRBD2. Germline CDR1 is MDHEN and CDR2 is SYDVKM. The CDR3 is made up of 12 amino acids. V dropped 3 bases and J dropped 12; count of bases not matched to a gene: 6. CDR3 region: CASSFGTSLPYF. The CDR3 DNA reads TGTGCCAGCAGTTTCGGGACTAGCCTACCGTACTTC.